Listed here are 14 T cell receptor beta chains from one sample, sequenced in a study of CD8 T cells in ankylosing spondylitis. Findings and caveats of the study: In ankylosing spondylitis blood, a motif of fewer than 10 highly homologous TCR beta variants appeared characteristic.

No antigen has been assigned to these receptors. TCRdb itself ran the 5' RACE reads through MiXCR, one entry per CDR3 protein. This table has under 850,000 distinct CDR3 sequences, around 17% appearing once. Sequencing input: blood, either unsorted or a sorted T cell fraction (not recorded which). The receptors originated from a male donor with ankylosing spondylitis.

The chain joins TRBV12-3 or TRBV12-4 to TRBJ1-1; D unresolved. CDR3 length: 14 residues. The V gene lost 2 bases and the J gene lost 1 base, with 8 bases spanning the gap. The CDR3 spells CASSLWPRNTEAFF. The CDR3 DNA reads as TGTGCCAGCAGTTTATGGCCGAGGAACACTGAAGCTTTCTTT.

This rearrangement joins TRBV20-1 to TRBJ2-3; no clear D gene. Trimming left V 0 bases short and J 2 bases short, with 6 bases between. The CDR3 sequence is 13 residues long. In germline, CDR1 is DFQATT, CDR2 SNEGSKA (reference sequence). As DNA, the CDR3 is TGCAGTGCTAGAGAGGTCACCACAGATACGCAGTATTTT. This gives the protein CSAREVTTDTQYF.

This clonotype showed up just a few times. The chain carries TRBV7-2 and TRBJ2-3, with 13 bases matching TRBD2. Germline V CDR1 and CDR2: SGHTA, FQGNSA. The trim removed 1 base at V and 4 bases at J, leaving 5 bases unmatched. This CDR3 has 17 amino acids. The CDR3 is CASSLGTSGSYADTQYF. For the CDR3, the DNA is TGTGCCAGCAGCTTAGGGACTAGCGGGAGTTACGCAGATACGCAGTATTTT. The full variable domain, rest sourced from reference TRBV7-2 and TRBJ2-3, is GAGVSQSPSNKVTEKGKDVELRCDPISGHTALYWYRQSLGQGLEFLIYFQGNSAPDKSGLPSDRFSAERTGGSVSTLTIQRTQQEDSAVYLCASSLGTSGSYADTQYFGPGTRLTVL.

This clonotype has a handful of counts. V usage is TRBV5-1 and J usage is TRBJ2-2, with TRBD2 as a possible D gene (6 bases). Germline assignment: CDR1 SGHRS and CDR2 YFSETQ. Between the trimmed V and J ends, which lost 4 bases and 3 bases, there was a span of 13 bases. The CDR3 length is 15 residues. CDR3 sequence: CASSSERVHTGELFF. The CDR3, as DNA: TGCGCCAGCAGCAGTGAGCGGGTACACACCGGGGAGCTGTTTTTT.

The chain couples TRBV6-5 to TRBJ2-3; D remains ambiguous. Germline CDR1 reads MNHEY; CDR2 reads SVGAGI. The CDR3 extends over 14 amino acids. Deletions cut 2 bases from V and 2 bases from J, with 8 bases between. CDR3 coding DNA: TGTGCCAGCAGTTACGGGCAGAACACAGATACGCAGTATTTT. Translating it yields CASSYGQNTDTQYF.

The rearrangement joins TRBV20-1 to TRBJ1-2, with 9 bases that match TRBD1. Trimming took 5 bases from V and 3 from J; bases not matched to a gene: 4. In germline, CDR1 is DFQATT, CDR2 SNEGSKA (reference sequence). The CDR3 is 13 amino acids. CDR3 sequence reads: CSAPRTGDYGYTF. The CDR3 DNA follows: TGCAGTGCTCCCCGGACAGGGGACTATGGCTACACCTTC.

V gene TRBV12-3 or TRBV12-4 combines with J gene TRBJ2-1, with 10 bases lining up with TRBD2. CDR3 length: 15 amino acids. V was pared by 7 bases and J by 8 bases, with 11 bases of the junction left unmatched. The CDR3 region has the DNA TGTGCCAGCACCCCCCAAAGCGGGGGGGCCGATGAGCAGTTCTTC. Its translation: CASTPQSGGADEQFF.

Only a few counts were recorded for this clonotype. This chain connects TRBV12-3 or TRBV12-4 to TRBJ1-2, with 10 bases identical to TRBD1. This CDR3 spans 17 amino acids. V trimming: 6 bases; J trimming: 10 bases; junction bases outside the gene matches: 20. As DNA, the CDR3 is TGTGCCAGCAGACCTGCCGGGACAGGGGCCATGGGGTTGATCTACACCTTC. Translated, it gives CASRPAGTGAMGLIYTF.

The chain is built from TRBV7-3 and TRBJ2-4; no reliable D call. The V gene lost 4 bases and the J gene lost 1 base, with 11 bases spanning the gap. The CDR3 is 15 amino acids. The germline V gene encodes CDR1 SGHTA and CDR2 FQGTGA. The CDR3 here is CASSSPGDAKNIQYF. In DNA, the CDR3 is TGTGCCAGCAGCTCCCCCGGCGACGCCAAAAACATTCAGTACTTC.

This clonotype has only a few counts. This chain uses TRBV20-1 with TRBJ1-1; 7 bases align to TRBD1. The CDR3 is 14 residues long. Germline lookup yields CDR1 DFQATT and CDR2 SNEGSKA (reference sequence). Trimming took 2 bases from V and 1 from J; bases not matched to a gene: 4. CDR3 bases: TGCAGTGCTAGAAGAGGGGGCTGGAACACTGAAGCTTTCTTT. It codes for CSARRGGWNTEAFF.

This chain joins TRBV9 and TRBJ2-2; D uncertain. The CDR3 has 13 amino acids. With 6 bases removed from V and 5 bases from J, the gap between germline ends came to 11 bases. Germline CDR1 and CDR2: SGDLS and YYNGEE. CDR3 in amino acids: CASTAPLTGELFF. DNA of the CDR3: TGTGCCAGCACTGCTCCTCTTACCGGGGAGCTGTTTTTT.

This clonotype was detected only a few times. The chain uses TRBV12-3 or TRBV12-4 and TRBJ2-1; the match to TRBD1 covers 7 bases. V lost 2 bases, J lost 5 bases, and 6 bases stayed unmatched. The CDR3 sequence is 15 residues long. The CDR3 bases are TGTGCCAGCAGTTTAAGGGGACAGACTAACAATGAGCAGTTCTTC. Its protein product is CASSLRGQTNNEQFF.

The chain recombines TRBV4-1 with TRBJ1-2; the D is unclear. The CDR3 covers 14 residues. V lost 3 bases and J 2 bases, leaving 10 bases between the germline ends. Germline V CDR1 and CDR2: MGHRA, YSYEKL. Written as DNA, the CDR3 is TGCGCCAGCAGCCAGGGCTCAGGAAACTATGGCTACACCTTC. Protein sequence: CASSQGSGNYGYTF.

This chain connects TRBV5-1 to TRBJ1-2, with D possibly matching TRBD1 (5 bases). CDR1 and CDR2 from the germline V gene are SGHRS and YFSETQ. The CDR3 has 14 amino acids. The V and J ends lost 5 bases and 0 bases respectively, with 11 bases between them. The CDR3 bases are TGCGCCAGCAGAGTAGGGGAAGCTAACTATGGCTACACCTTC. It yields the protein CASRVGEANYGYTF.